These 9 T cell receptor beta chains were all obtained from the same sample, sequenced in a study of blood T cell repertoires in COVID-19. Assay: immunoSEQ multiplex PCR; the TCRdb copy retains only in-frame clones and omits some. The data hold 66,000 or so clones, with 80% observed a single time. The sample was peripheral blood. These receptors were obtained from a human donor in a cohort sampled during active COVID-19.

The CDR3 is CASTMGSSGANVLTF. CDR3 DNA: TGTGCCAGCACGATGGGGAGCTCTGGGGCCAACGTCCTGACTTTC. The J gene is TRBJ2-6, the V gene TRBV2; TRBD2 is a possible D gene (5 bases). Germline CDR1 reads SNHLY; CDR2 reads FYNNEI. Trimming shortened V by 7 bases and J by 0 bases, and 10 bases separated the two germline ends. CDR3 length: 15 residues.

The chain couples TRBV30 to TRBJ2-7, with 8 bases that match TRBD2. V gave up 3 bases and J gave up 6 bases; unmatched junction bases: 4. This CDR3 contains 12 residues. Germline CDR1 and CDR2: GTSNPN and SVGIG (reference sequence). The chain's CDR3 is CAWRGAGGEQYF. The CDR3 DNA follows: TGTGCCTGGAGAGGGGCGGGAGGCGAGCAGTACTTC. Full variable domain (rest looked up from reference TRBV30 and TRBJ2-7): SQTIHQWPATLVQPVGSPLSLECTVEGTSNPNLYWYRQAAGRGLQLLFYSVGIGQISSEVPQNLSASRPQDRQFILSSKKLLLSDSGFYLCAWRGAGGEQYFGPGTRLTVT.

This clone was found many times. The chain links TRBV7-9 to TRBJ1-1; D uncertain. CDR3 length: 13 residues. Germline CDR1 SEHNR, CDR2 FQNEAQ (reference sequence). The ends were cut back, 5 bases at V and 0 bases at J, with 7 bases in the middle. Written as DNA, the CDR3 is TGTGCCAGCAGCCTCGACATGAACACTGAAGCTTTCTTT. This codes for CASSLDMNTEAFF.

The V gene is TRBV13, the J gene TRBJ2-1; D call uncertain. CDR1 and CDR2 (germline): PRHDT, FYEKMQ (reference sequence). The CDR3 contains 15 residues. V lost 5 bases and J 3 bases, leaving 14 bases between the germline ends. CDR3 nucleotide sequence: TGTGCCAGCAGCCCGGTGTCCCCCCTCTACAATGAGCAGTTCTTC. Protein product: CASSPVSPLYNEQFF.

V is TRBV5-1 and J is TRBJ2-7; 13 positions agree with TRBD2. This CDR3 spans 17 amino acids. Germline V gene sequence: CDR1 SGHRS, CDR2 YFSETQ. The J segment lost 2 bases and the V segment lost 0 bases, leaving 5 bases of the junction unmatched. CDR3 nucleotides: TGCGCCAGCAGCTTGGCCGGGACTAGCGGGAACCCCTACGAGCAGTACTTC. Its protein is CASSLAGTSGNPYEQYF. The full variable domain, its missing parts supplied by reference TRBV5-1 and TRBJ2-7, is KAGVTQTPRYLIKTRGQQVTLSCSPISGHRSVSWYQQTPGQGLQFLFEYFSETQRNKGNFPGRFSGRQFSNSRSEMNVSTLELGDSALYLCASSLAGTSGNPYEQYFGPGTRLTVT.

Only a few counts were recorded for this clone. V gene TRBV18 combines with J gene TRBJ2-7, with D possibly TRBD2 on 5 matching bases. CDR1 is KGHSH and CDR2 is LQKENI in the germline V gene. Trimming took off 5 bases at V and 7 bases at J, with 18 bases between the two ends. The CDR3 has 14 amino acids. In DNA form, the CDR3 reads TGTGCCAGCTCAGAGGTCCAAACCGGAGGTGAGCAGTACTTC. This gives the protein CASSEVQTGGEQYF.

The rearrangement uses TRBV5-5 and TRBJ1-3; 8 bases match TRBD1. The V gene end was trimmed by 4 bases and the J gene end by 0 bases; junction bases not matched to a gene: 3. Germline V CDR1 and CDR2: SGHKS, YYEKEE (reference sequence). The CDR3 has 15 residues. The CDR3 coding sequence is TGTGCCAGCAGCCGGGACAGGATCTCTGGAAACACCATATATTTT. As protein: CASSRDRISGNTIYF. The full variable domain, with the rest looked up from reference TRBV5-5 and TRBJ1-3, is DAGVTQSPTHLIKTRGQQVTLRCSPISGHKSVSWYQQVLGQGPQFIFQYYEKEERGRGNFPDRFSARQFPNYSSELNVNALLLGDSALYLCASSRDRISGNTIYFGEGSWLTVV.

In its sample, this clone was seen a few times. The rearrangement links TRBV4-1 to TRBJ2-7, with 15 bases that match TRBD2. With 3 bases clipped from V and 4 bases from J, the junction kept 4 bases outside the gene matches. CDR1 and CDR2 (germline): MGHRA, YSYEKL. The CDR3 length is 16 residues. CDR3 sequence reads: CASSHGTSGRLYEQYF. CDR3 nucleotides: TGCGCCAGCAGCCATGGGACTAGCGGGAGGTTATACGAGCAGTACTTC.

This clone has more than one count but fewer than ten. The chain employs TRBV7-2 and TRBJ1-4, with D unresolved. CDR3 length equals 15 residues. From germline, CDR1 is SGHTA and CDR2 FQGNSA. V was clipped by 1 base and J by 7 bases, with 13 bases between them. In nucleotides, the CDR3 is TGTGCCAGCAGCTTAGATATGTCGCGGAGTGAAAAACTGTTTTTT. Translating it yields CASSLDMSRSEKLFF. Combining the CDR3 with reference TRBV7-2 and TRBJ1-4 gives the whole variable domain GAGVSQSPSNKVTEKGKDVELRCDPISGHTALYWYRQSLGQGLEFLIYFQGNSAPDKSGLPSDRFSAERTGGSVSTLTIQRTQQEDSAVYLCASSLDMSRSEKLFFGSGTQLSVL.